These 20 T cell receptor beta chains came from one sample sequenced in a study of identical twins. From the 5' RACE reads, TCRdb called clonotypes with MiXCR, one entry per CDR3 protein. The table shows 500,000 to 600,000 distinct CDR3 sequences, with less than 25% occurring only once. These sequences were also reported in another study, on T cells expressing NK-cell markers.

The sequenced sample was CD4+ T cells sorted from blood. The receptors were gathered from a woman aged 18-29 years in good health.

This clonotype came up many times. The V gene is TRBV20-1, the J gene TRBJ1-6; D ambiguous. V lost 6 bases and J lost 6, with 12 bases in between. The germline V gene has CDR1 DFQATT and CDR2 SNEGSKA (reference sequence). The CDR3 sequence is 13 residues long. As DNA, the CDR3 is TGCAGTGCGTCGGCAACAGTTAATTCACCCCTCCACTTT. Amino acids: CSASATVNSPLHF.

As for this clonotype: A read error may account for a junction end that differs from germline. The chain has TRBV2 and TRBJ2-1, with D uncertain. CDR1 and CDR2 (germline): SNHLY, FYNNEI. The CDR3 is 11 amino acids. The CDR3 spells CASTDSVETLF. Written as DNA, the CDR3 is TGTGCCAGCACCGATTCTGTAGAAACCTTGTTC. Filled out from reference TRBV2 and TRBJ2-1, the complete variable domain reads EPEVTQTPSHQVTQMGQEVILRCVPISNHLYFYWYRQILGQKVEFLVSFYNNEISEKSEIFDDQFSVERPDGSNFTLKIRSTKLEDSAMYFCASTDSVETLFGPGTRLTVL.

The sample holds a few counts of this clonotype. The genes are TRBV2 and TRBJ1-5, with 8 bases identical to TRBD1. The CDR3 extends over 14 amino acids. The V gene's germline CDR1 is SNHLY and CDR2 FYNNEI. J was trimmed by 3 bases and V by 4 bases; bases with no gene match: 2. CDR3 amino acids: CASSGGQANQPQHF. CDR3 DNA sequence: TGTGCCAGCAGTGGGGGACAGGCCAATCAGCCCCAGCATTTT.

This clonotype showed up many times. The chain has TRBV9 and TRBJ2-3; tentative D call: TRBD1 (5 bases). Trimming removed 4 bases from V and 1 base from J, with 13 bases in between. CDR1 is SGDLS, CDR2 YYNGEE, per germline. The CDR3 is 15 amino acids. The CDR3 sequence is CASSPRWGGTDTQYF. The CDR3 DNA reads as TGTGCCAGCAGCCCCCGGTGGGGCGGCACAGATACGCAGTATTTT.

V usage is TRBV20-1 and J usage is TRBJ1-1; 7 positions match TRBD1. CDR1 DFQATT and CDR2 SNEGSKA come from the germline V gene (reference sequence). The J segment lost 6 bases and the V segment lost 6 bases, leaving 10 bases of the junction unmatched. CDR3 length equals 13 residues. The CDR3 here is CSASGQAPPEAFF. CDR3 in DNA: TGCAGTGCCTCTGGACAGGCTCCCCCTGAAGCTTTCTTT.

This clonotype has ten or more counts. This chain links TRBV20-1 with TRBJ1-3; D gene ambiguous. Germline loops: CDR1 DFQATT, CDR2 SNEGSKA (reference sequence). This CDR3 is 13 amino acids long. V was trimmed by 6 bases and J by 0 bases, leaving 9 bases between them. CDR3 nucleotide sequence: TGCAGTGCCGCCCAGTCCTCTGGAAACACCATATATTTT. Its protein is CSAAQSSGNTIYF.

The chain carries TRBV11-2 and TRBJ2-7; D might be TRBD1 (7 bases). The V end was cut by 6 bases, the J end by 7 bases, with 22 bases between. CDR1 is SGHAT and CDR2 is FQNNGV in the germline V gene. The CDR3 sequence is 15 residues long. CDR3 amino acids: CASSPFRGDSSEQYF. The DNA of the CDR3 is TGTGCCAGCAGTCCCTTCAGGGGGGACTCCTCTGAGCAGTACTTC.

This clonotype occurred a few times. The V gene is TRBV12-3 or TRBV12-4, the J gene TRBJ2-7; possibly TRBD1 for D (5 bases). The ends were cut back, 2 bases at V and 7 bases at J, with 15 bases in the middle. This CDR3 is 14 amino acids long. The CDR3 bases are TGTGCCAGCAGTTTAAGTCGACAGCTTTCTGAGCAGTACTTC. It specifies CASSLSRQLSEQYF.

The chain joins TRBV5-8 to TRBJ2-7, with 7 bases fitting TRBD1. Germline CDR1 SGHTS, CDR2 YDEGEE. The CDR3 runs to 14 residues. The J segment lost 2 bases and the V segment lost 2 bases, leaving 4 bases of the junction unmatched. CDR3 region: CASSFGRGTYEQYF. Here the CDR3 DNA reads TGTGCCAGCAGCTTCGGCAGGGGGACCTACGAGCAGTACTTC.

This clonotype was observed at least ten times. The chain carries TRBV30 and TRBJ2-7, with a possible D match to TRBD2 (5 bases). In germline, CDR1 is GTSNPN, CDR2 SVGIG (reference sequence). Trimming took 5 bases from V and 2 from J, leaving 13 bases between them. The CDR3 has 13 residues. The CDR3 is CAWSSGVTYEQYF. The CDR3 DNA sequence: TGTGCCTGGTCGTCCGGGGTAACCTACGAGCAGTACTTC.

This clonotype was seen a few times. The chain is built from TRBV12-3 or TRBV12-4 and TRBJ2-7; 9 bases agree with TRBD1. V lost 7 bases to trimming and J lost 2 bases; unmatched junction nucleotides: 6. The CDR3 is 14 amino acids. This CDR3 reads CASTPTGGTYEQYF. Written as DNA, the CDR3 is TGTGCCAGCACACCGACAGGGGGGACCTACGAGCAGTACTTC.

This clonotype was counted only a few times. This chain joins TRBV20-1 and TRBJ1-2; possibly TRBD1 for D (6 bases). The CDR3 spans 13 residues. CDR1 DFQATT and CDR2 SNEGSKA come from the germline V gene (reference sequence). Trimming left V 5 bases short and J 6 bases short, with 16 bases between. The CDR3 DNA follows: TGCAGTGCTCGCCCGTGGGGGCGCGATGGCTACACCTTC. Translation gives CSARPWGRDGYTF.

This clonotype has just a few counts. The CDR3 DNA is TGTGCCAGCAGTGATGCGATGGGAGATACGCAGTATTTT. It codes for CASSDAMGDTQYF. The chain uses TRBV5-5 and TRBJ2-3; D uncertain. Germline CDR1 and CDR2: SGHKS and YYEKEE (reference sequence). The V gene lost 5 bases and the J gene lost 5 bases, with 12 bases spanning the gap. CDR3 length: 13 amino acids.

The J gene is TRBJ2-4, the V gene TRBV3-1; maybe TRBD1 (5 bases). Between the trimmed V and J ends, which lost 4 bases and 8 bases, there was a span of 12 bases. The CDR3 extends over 13 amino acids. Germline V gene data show CDR1 as LGHDT and CDR2 as YNNKEL (reference sequence). CDR3 coding DNA: TGTGCCAGCAGCCCCCTAACAGGTTACATTCAGTACTTC. It encodes CASSPLTGYIQYF.

This clonotype has more than one count but fewer than ten. The genes are TRBV12-3 or TRBV12-4 and TRBJ1-2, with D uncertain. This CDR3 has 11 residues. V lost 5 bases and J lost 6, with 7 bases in between. DNA for the CDR3: TGTGCCAGCAGTATACTCCATGGCTACACCTTC. Translated: CASSILHGYTF.

This clonotype turned up a few times. The chain joins TRBV9 to TRBJ2-6; 8 bases fit TRBD2. Germline CDR1 reads SGDLS; CDR2 reads YYNGEE. The V segment lost 0 bases and the J segment 0 bases; nucleotides outside the gene matches: 5. There are 18 residues in the CDR3. CDR3 DNA sequence: TGTGCCAGCAGCGTAGCGGGAGGGTTAGCCTCTGGGGCCAACGTCCTGACTTTC. Amino acid sequence: CASSVAGGLASGANVLTF. Together with reference TRBV9 and TRBJ2-6, the CDR3 gives the full variable domain: DSGVTQTPKHLITATGQRVTLRCSPRSGDLSVYWYQQSLDQGLQFLIQYYNGEERAKGNILERFSAQQFPDLHSELNLSSLELGDSALYFCASSVAGGLASGANVLTFGAGSRLTVL.

This clonotype showed up many times. The V call is TRBV5-1, the J call TRBJ1-1; TRBD1 might be the D (5 bases). This CDR3 has 14 residues. Germline V gene data show CDR1 as SGHRS and CDR2 as YFSETQ. The V end was cut by 0 bases, the J end by 12 bases, with 18 bases between. The CDR3 protein is CASSLGGRTRWTFF. CDR3 nucleotide sequence: TGCGCCAGCAGCTTGGGAGGGAGGACACGCTGGACTTTCTTT.

This chain joins TRBV29-1 and TRBJ2-3, with D possibly called TRBD1 or TRBD2 (5 bases each). The ends were cut back, 7 bases at V and 4 bases at J, with 18 bases in the middle. CDR3 length: 14 residues. CDR1 and CDR2 from the germline V gene are SQVTM and ANQGSEA. CDR3 protein: CSAGGAGSADTQYF. The DNA for the CDR3 is TGCAGCGCTGGGGGAGCAGGCAGCGCAGATACGCAGTATTTT.

The table lists this clonotype with many counts. This chain links TRBV29-1 with TRBJ1-3; D is perhaps TRBD1 (5 bases). The CDR3 runs to 18 residues. CDR1 SQVTM and CDR2 ANQGSEA come from the germline V gene. Trimming took 0 bases from V and 0 from J, leaving 18 bases between them. CDR3 in DNA: TGCAGCGTTGAAGATAGGAGCACAGGCCTAGGCTCTGGAAACACCATATATTTT. Its protein product is CSVEDRSTGLGSGNTIYF.

This rearrangement joins TRBV5-3 to TRBJ2-3; D gene unclear. TRBV5-3 is an ORF for which the function is uncertain. The CDR3 runs 13 residues. Trimming removed 4 bases at V and 6 bases at J, with 12 bases between. CDR3 nucleotides: TGTGCCAGAAGCCGAGACTTACGGGATACGCAGTATTTT. It yields the protein CARSRDLRDTQYF.